Listed here are 22 T cell receptor beta chains from one sample, sequenced in a study of beta chain features in type 1 diabetes. Expressed TCRB transcripts were sequenced because the isolated RNA had all been reverse transcribed beforehand. Measured with immunoSEQ multiplex PCR; TCRdb has only the in-frame clones, and not every one. Here the sample spans 350,000 to 400,000 clones, approximately 15% being singletons. Specimen: naive CD4+ T cells from blood. Every receptor here comes from a woman between 18 and 30 years old in good health.

The V call is TRBV18, the J call TRBJ1-1, with D tentatively TRBD1 (5 bases). The germline V gene encodes CDR1 KGHSH and CDR2 LQKENI. Trimming removed 3 bases at V and 0 bases at J, with 14 bases between. The CDR3 has 16 amino acids. The CDR3 loop is CASSPASGWMNTEAFF. The CDR3, as DNA: TGTGCCAGCTCACCGGCGTCAGGGTGGATGAACACTGAAGCTTTCTTT.

V is TRBV30 and J is TRBJ2-7; 8 bases are a match to TRBD1. The CDR3 covers 12 residues. J was trimmed by 3 bases and V by 5 bases; bases with no gene match: 3. Germline assignment: CDR1 GTSNPN and CDR2 SVGIG (reference sequence). CDR3 in DNA: TGTGCCTGGGTAACAGGGGGCTACGAGCAGTACTTC. Its protein is CAWVTGGYEQYF. Supplemented by reference TRBV30 and TRBJ2-7, the full variable domain reads SQTIHQWPATLVQPVGSPLSLECTVEGTSNPNLYWYRQAAGRGLQLLFYSVGIGQISSEVPQNLSASRPQDRQFILSSKKLLLSDSGFYLCAWVTGGYEQYFGPGTRLTVT.

This clone was found a few times. This sequence joins TRBV30 and TRBJ2-3; D is perhaps TRBD2 (6 bases). Germline V lookup: CDR1 GTSNPN, CDR2 SVGIG (reference sequence). The CDR3 spans 15 residues. Trimming removed 2 bases from V and 4 bases from J, with 16 bases in between. CDR3 in DNA: TGTGCCTGGAGTTTCGAGGGAGGCGGGGCAGATACGCAGTATTTT. Translated, it gives CAWSFEGGGADTQYF.

This clone came up a few times. In DNA form, the CDR3 reads TGTGCCAGCAGTGAAAACGGGGCACAGGGCTACGAGCAGTACTTC. Protein: CASSENGAQGYEQYF. The V and J genes are TRBV28 and TRBJ2-7; possible D gene TRBD1, 6 bases. CDR1 and CDR2 from the germline V gene are MDHEN and SYDVKM. The CDR3 spans 15 residues. Trimming pared 5 bases from V and 3 bases from J, leaving 17 bases between.

This clone showed up just once. V is TRBV27 and J is TRBJ1-5; 11 bases are shared with TRBD1. Germline assignment: CDR1 MNHEY and CDR2 SMNVEV (reference sequence). J lost 4 bases, V lost 3 bases, and 5 bases had no gene match. The CDR3 sequence is 16 residues long. The DNA of the CDR3 is TGTGCCAGCAGTTTTTCGGGACAGGGGGGGAATCAGCCCCAGCATTTT. Translation gives CASSFSGQGGNQPQHF.

This chain uses TRBV30 with TRBJ2-7, with 10 positions matching TRBD1. The ends lost 4 bases at V and 6 bases at J; junction bases unmatched: 9. Looked up from germline, CDR1 is GTSNPN and CDR2 is SVGIG (reference sequence). This CDR3 is built from 14 residues. This chain's CDR3 is CAWNYGTGDREQYF. The CDR3, as DNA: TGTGCCTGGAACTACGGGACAGGGGACCGCGAGCAGTACTTC.

This clone was picked up a small number of times. The rearrangement uses TRBV7-9 and TRBJ2-7; 8 bases are a match to TRBD1. The CDR3 consists of 13 residues. The germline V gene has CDR1 SEHNR and CDR2 FQNEAQ (reference sequence). Losses at the gene ends were 5 bases for V and 6 bases for J; bases not matched to a gene: 6. CDR3 amino acids: CASSRQGSSEQYF. The CDR3 DNA is TGTGCCAGCAGCCGACAGGGGAGTTCCGAGCAGTACTTC.

This clone has just a few counts. The genes are TRBV4-2 and TRBJ2-1; no clear D gene. Trimming took off 0 bases at V and 9 bases at J, with 9 bases between the two ends. This CDR3 is built from 13 residues. The germline CDR1 and CDR2 sequences are LGHNA and YNFKEQ. The CDR3 DNA reads as TGTGCCAGCAGCCAAGATCCCAATCCTGAGCAGTTCTTC. Translation gives CASSQDPNPEQFF.

The chain employs TRBV7-2 and TRBJ1-5; no definite D call. Between the trimmed V and J ends, which lost 6 bases and 1 base, there was a span of 16 bases. The germline CDR1 and CDR2 sequences are SGHTA and FQGNSA. The CDR3 is 16 amino acids. This chain's CDR3 is CASSPDRGLSNQPQHF. DNA of the CDR3: TGTGCCAGCAGTCCGGACCGAGGGCTAAGCAATCAGCCCCAGCATTTT.

The CDR3 region has the DNA TGCAGCGTTCGTGACACTGAAGCTTTCTTT. Translation: CSVRDTEAFF. The chain employs TRBV29-1 and TRBJ1-1; D gene unclear. The germline V and J ends were trimmed by 5 bases and 3 bases, with 4 bases remaining between them. CDR3 length: 10 amino acids. In germline, CDR1 is SQVTM, CDR2 ANQGSEA.

This clone was seen a few times. The J gene is TRBJ2-1, the V gene TRBV11-2; 13 nucleotides align to TRBD2. Germline loops: CDR1 SGHAT, CDR2 FQNNGV. The ends lost 1 base at V and 9 bases at J; junction bases unmatched: 6. The CDR3 totals 16 residues. The CDR3 DNA is TGTGCCAGCAGCTTAGTGGGGACTAGCGGGACCGGTGAGCAGTTCTTC. This translates into CASSLVGTSGTGEQFF.

The rearrangement joins TRBV19 to TRBJ2-2; D gene uncertain. This CDR3 has 13 amino acids. The germline gives CDR1 LNHDA, CDR2 SQIVND (reference sequence). Trimming cost V 5 bases and J 3 bases, with 7 bases left between them. In DNA, the CDR3 is TGTGCCAGTAGTGCGCACCACACCGGGGAGCTGTTTTTT. It translates to CASSAHHTGELFF.

This clone was counted between two and nine times. The chain recombines TRBV2 with TRBJ2-7; unclear D gene. CDR1 and CDR2 (germline): SNHLY, FYNNEI. The ends were cut back, 7 bases at V and 7 bases at J, with 8 bases in the middle. The CDR3 extends over 10 amino acids. In nucleotides, the CDR3 is TGTGCCAGCACGACGGGTGAGCAGTACTTC. Its translation is CASTTGEQYF.

This clone occurred a few times. The J gene is TRBJ2-5, the V gene TRBV30; the match to TRBD2 covers 7 bases. There are 12 residues in the CDR3. CDR1 is GTSNPN, CDR2 SVGIG, per germline (reference sequence). The V gene end was trimmed by 1 base and the J gene end by 7 bases; junction bases not matched to a gene: 3. CDR3 sequence (DNA): TGTGCCTGGAGTGCTGGGGAGGGGACCCAGTACTTC. Residues: CAWSAGEGTQYF.

A single count supports this clone. This chain joins TRBV5-1 and TRBJ2-1, with 7 positions matching TRBD2. From germline, CDR1 is SGHRS and CDR2 YFSETQ. Germline trimming cut 0 bases from V and 5 bases from J; bases unmatched to any gene: 5. The CDR3 is 15 amino acids. In nucleotides, the CDR3 is TGCGCCAGCAGCTTGGAACCTAGCGGACACAATGAGCAGTTCTTC. Amino acids: CASSLEPSGHNEQFF.

CDR3 region: CATSRGETKNIQYF. For the CDR3, the DNA is TGTGCCACCAGCAGAGGGGAGACAAAAAACATTCAGTACTTC. V gene TRBV15 combines with J gene TRBJ2-4; D might be TRBD2 (5 bases). The V gene lost 1 base and the J gene lost 4 bases, with 8 bases spanning the gap. CDR1 LNHNV and CDR2 YYDKDF come from the germline V gene (reference sequence). The CDR3 is 14 amino acids.

This clone was seen a few times. This sample also contains other DNA sequences that code for the same CDR3. The chain is built from TRBV30 and TRBJ2-3, with 8 bases fitting TRBD2. The CDR3 runs 14 residues. Per germline, CDR1 GTSNPN and CDR2 SVGIG (reference sequence). The V gene end was trimmed by 2 bases and the J gene end by 3 bases; junction bases not matched to a gene: 4. This chain's CDR3 is CAWSSGGSTDTQYF. As DNA, the CDR3 is TGTGCCTGGAGTAGCGGGGGTTCGACAGATACGCAGTATTTT.

The CDR3 nucleotides read TGCGCCAGCAGCTCCGACATAAAGGAGGTCGGCTACACCTTC. Translated: CASSSDIKEVGYTF. This chain joins TRBV5-1 and TRBJ1-2; no clear D. V shed 3 bases and J shed 8 bases, with 17 bases lying between them. The CDR3 spans 14 residues. Germline V lookup: CDR1 SGHRS, CDR2 YFSETQ.

This clone was detected only a few times. This chain connects TRBV2 to TRBJ2-3; D unresolved. This CDR3 comprises 10 residues. The ends were cut back, 11 bases at V and 4 bases at J, with 7 bases in the middle. The germline V gene has CDR1 SNHLY and CDR2 FYNNEI. CDR3 DNA: TGTGCCCTAGGAGCAGATACGCAGTATTTT. Amino acids: CALGADTQYF.

The genes are TRBV9 and TRBJ1-2, with D unresolved. Trimming stripped 0 bases from V and 0 bases from J, with 9 bases between. The CDR3 consists of 15 residues. CDR1 and CDR2 from the germline V gene are SGDLS and YYNGEE. The CDR3 region is CASSVDAGANYGYTF. The CDR3 DNA sequence: TGTGCCAGCAGCGTAGATGCGGGAGCTAACTATGGCTACACCTTC. The entire variable domain, with the rest obtained from reference TRBV9 and TRBJ1-2, is as follows: DSGVTQTPKHLITATGQRVTLRCSPRSGDLSVYWYQQSLDQGLQFLIQYYNGEERAKGNILERFSAQQFPDLHSELNLSSLELGDSALYFCASSVDAGANYGYTFGSGTRLTVV.

As concerns this clone: Other DNA variants within this sample encode the same CDR3. The rearrangement links TRBV18 to TRBJ2-5; TRBD2 matches 12 bases. The CDR3 runs to 15 residues. J lost 5 bases, V lost 3 bases, and 4 bases had no gene match. Germline lookup yields CDR1 KGHSH and CDR2 LQKENI. CDR3 sequence (DNA): TGTGCCAGCTCACCGACTAGCGGGAGTGGTGAGACCCAGTACTTC. It codes for CASSPTSGSGETQYF.

The V call is TRBV4-1, the J call TRBJ2-7, with D tentatively TRBD1 (5 bases). This CDR3 region has 14 residues. Germline CDR1 reads MGHRA; CDR2 reads YSYEKL. With 4 bases removed from V and 1 base from J, the gap between germline ends came to 11 bases. The CDR3 bases are TGCGCCAGCAGCCTGGCTCCAGGGTCCTACGAGCAGTACTTC. Protein product: CASSLAPGSYEQYF.